Following are 15 T cell receptor beta chains from one sample sequenced in a study of radiotherapy plus CTLA-4 blockade in lung cancer. Assay: immunoSEQ multiplex PCR; the TCRdb copy retains only in-frame clones and omits some. The table records tens of thousands of clones, 77% of them present only once. Specimen: peripheral blood, collected from a patient treated with radiotherapy plus ipilimumab. The receptors were gathered from a human donor with non-small cell lung cancer whose response to radiotherapy plus ipilimumab could not be evaluated.

The genes are TRBV5-6 and TRBJ1-6; the match to TRBD1 covers 7 bases. Germline V CDR1 and CDR2: SGHDT, YYEEEE. V was clipped by 0 bases and J by 8 bases; unmatched bases: 8. The CDR3 has 16 amino acids. The CDR3 coding sequence is TGTGCCAGCAGCTTGGGTATGTCACAGGGGTATTCACCCCTCCACTTT. Translated: CASSLGMSQGYSPLHF.

This clone has a handful of counts. The rearrangement links TRBV13 to TRBJ1-1; D is perhaps TRBD1 (6 bases). CDR1 and CDR2 (germline): PRHDT, FYEKMQ (reference sequence). V was pared by 8 bases and J by 5 bases, with 15 bases between. The CDR3 loop spans 13 amino acids. CDR3 sequence reads: CASFPGGRTEAFF. The CDR3 DNA reads as TGTGCCAGCTTCCCCGGGGGGCGTACTGAAGCTTTCTTT.

The rearrangement uses TRBV5-1 and TRBJ2-1, with TRBD2 as a possible D gene (6 bases). The CDR3 is 17 residues long. Trimming cost V 4 bases and J 4 bases, with 21 bases left between them. Looked up from germline, CDR1 is SGHRS and CDR2 is YFSETQ. The CDR3 DNA follows: TGCGCCAGCAGCAACTTTGCAGTAGCGGAGGGATACAATGAGCAGTTCTTC. Amino acid sequence: CASSNFAVAEGYNEQFF.

This chain joins TRBV27 and TRBJ1-2, with unresolved D. V lost 2 bases and J lost 5, with 9 bases in between. The germline V gene encodes CDR1 MNHEY and CDR2 SMNVEV (reference sequence). The CDR3 extends over 13 amino acids. CDR3 bases: TGTGCCAGCAGTTTAAGGTCCGGGTATGGCTACACCTTC. Translation: CASSLRSGYGYTF.

The chain links TRBV19 to TRBJ1-5; 11 positions match TRBD1. The V gene's germline CDR1 is LNHDA and CDR2 SQIVND (reference sequence). There are 15 residues in the CDR3. Losses at the gene ends were 4 bases for V and 6 bases for J; bases not matched to a gene: 5. This chain's CDR3 is CASSTQDRGRQPQHF. CDR3 sequence (DNA): TGTGCCAGTAGTACACAGGACAGGGGGCGTCAGCCCCAGCATTTT.

This clone was counted between two and nine times. The gene calls are TRBV10-3 and TRBJ2-4, with a weak D call TRBD1 (5 bases). CDR1 and CDR2 from the germline V gene are ENHRY and SYGVKD. CDR3 length: 14 amino acids. Between the trimmed V and J ends, which lost 6 bases and 1 base, there was a span of 10 bases. The CDR3 nucleotides are TGTGCCATCAGCCCTAGGGGTGCCAAAAACATTCAGTACTTC. This encodes CAISPRGAKNIQYF.

This clone has a handful of counts. The chain is built from TRBV28 and TRBJ1-6, with D possibly TRBD1 on 6 matching bases. The length of the CDR3 is 15 residues. Trimming left V 8 bases short and J 5 bases short, with 16 bases between. Germline CDR1 is MDHEN and CDR2 is SYDVKM. The CDR3 spells CASLLGGGDNSPLHF. The CDR3 DNA is TGTGCCAGCCTCCTGGGGGGGGGCGATAATTCACCCCTCCACTTT.

In this sample, this clone turned up once. The gene calls are TRBV30 and TRBJ2-6; 12 nucleotides agree with TRBD1. The CDR3 is made up of 19 amino acids. The J segment lost 1 base and the V segment lost 2 bases, leaving 9 bases of the junction unmatched. Per germline, CDR1 GTSNPN and CDR2 SVGIG (reference sequence). The CDR3, as DNA: TGTGCCTGGAGTCTAGGGGGACAGGGGGCGCGATCTGGGGCCAACGTCCTGACTTTC. It is translated as CAWSLGGQGARSGANVLTF.

V usage is TRBV7-2 and J usage is TRBJ2-7; no firm D call. The V and J ends lost 2 bases and 6 bases respectively, with 11 bases between them. This CDR3 has 13 amino acids. Germline V CDR1 and CDR2: SGHTA, FQGNSA. The DNA of the CDR3 is TGTGCCAGCAGCTTAAGAGCTAGTAGCGAGCAGTACTTC. It codes for CASSLRASSEQYF. The full variable domain, its missing parts supplied by reference TRBV7-2 and TRBJ2-7, is GAGVSQSPSNKVTEKGKDVELRCDPISGHTALYWYRQSLGQGLEFLIYFQGNSAPDKSGLPSDRFSAERTGGSVSTLTIQRTQQEDSAVYLCASSLRASSEQYFGPGTRLTVT.

The CDR3 sequence: CASSQRLSTDTQYF. CDR3 in DNA: TGCGCCAGCAGCCAACGACTTTCCACAGATACGCAGTATTTT. This rearrangement joins TRBV4-1 to TRBJ2-3; D ambiguous. Germline CDR1 is MGHRA and CDR2 is YSYEKL. The length of the CDR3 is 14 residues. Trimming took off 2 bases at V and 2 bases at J, with 8 bases between the two ends.

The J gene is TRBJ2-1, the V gene TRBV30, with 13 bases aligning to TRBD2. With 4 bases clipped from V and 10 bases from J, the junction kept 10 bases outside the gene matches. The CDR3 is 15 residues long. Germline CDR1 is GTSNPN and CDR2 is SVGIG (reference sequence). For the CDR3, the DNA is TGTGCCTGGAACCCTACTAGCGGGAGGGCCGGGGAGCAGTTCTTC. It is translated as CAWNPTSGRAGEQFF.

The V and J genes are TRBV7-9 and TRBJ1-5; D remains ambiguous. The ends were cut back, 0 bases at V and 0 bases at J, with 9 bases in the middle. Germline loops: CDR1 SEHNR, CDR2 FQNEAQ (reference sequence). The CDR3 is 16 amino acids. The CDR3 spells CASSLAGGNSNQPQHF. The CDR3 nucleotides read TGTGCCAGCAGCTTAGCGGGCGGGAATAGCAATCAGCCCCAGCATTTT.

This clone was found a few times. The rearrangement links TRBV2 to TRBJ1-1, with no clear D. In germline, CDR1 is SNHLY, CDR2 FYNNEI. The CDR3 consists of 13 residues. The V end lost 3 bases, the J end lost 1 base, and 6 bases lay between the germline ends. The CDR3 loop reads CASSDERNTEAFF. The CDR3 DNA reads TGTGCCAGCAGTGATGAGCGGAACACTGAAGCTTTCTTT.

This clone is a singleton in its sample. The genes are TRBV2 and TRBJ2-6; D is possibly TRBD1 (6 bases). There are 15 residues in the CDR3. Germline V lookup: CDR1 SNHLY, CDR2 FYNNEI. The V gene lost 6 bases and the J gene lost 2 bases, with 11 bases spanning the gap. This chain's CDR3 is CASSTGFPGANVLTF. In DNA, the CDR3 is TGTGCCAGCAGCACAGGGTTTCCTGGGGCCAACGTCCTGACTTTC.

The rearrangement uses TRBV29-1 and TRBJ1-4, with 7 bases fitting TRBD1. The germline gives CDR1 SQVTM, CDR2 ANQGSEA. The CDR3 totals 15 residues. J lost 7 bases, V lost 2 bases, and 10 bases had no gene match. The CDR3 nucleotides are TGCAGCGTTGAAAACAGGGGCCTGCAGGGTGAAAAACTGTTTTTT. It yields the protein CSVENRGLQGEKLFF.